The 21 T cell receptor beta chains listed next were all sequenced from one sample in a study of blood T cell repertoires in COVID-19. The table came from immunoSEQ multiplex PCR; TCRdb's copy has only in-frame clones and leaves some out. The table includes around 130,000 clones, around 90% detected once. The sequenced sample consisted of peripheral blood. Receptors originate from a man aged 50 to 60 with active COVID-19.

The chain carries TRBV7-9 and TRBJ2-5, with D maybe TRBD2 (6 bases). The germline CDR1 and CDR2 sequences are SEHNR and FQNEAQ (reference sequence). The CDR3 extends over 14 amino acids. V shed 5 bases and J shed 4 bases, with 14 bases lying between them. The CDR3 is CASSVSSAGETQYF. CDR3 nucleotides: TGTGCCAGCAGCGTATCTAGCGCTGGAGAGACCCAGTACTTC.

The J gene is TRBJ1-4, the V gene TRBV6-1, with D uncertain. Germline V gene lookup returns CDR1 MNHNS and CDR2 SASEGT. The CDR3 spans 16 residues. V lost 0 bases and J lost 3, with 11 bases in between. CDR3 loop: CASSEALEGPNEKLFF. The CDR3 DNA reads as TGTGCCAGCAGTGAAGCGCTGGAGGGCCCTAATGAAAAACTGTTTTTT.

The chain joins TRBV29-1 to TRBJ1-4, with TRBD1 as a possible D gene (5 bases). V lost 1 base and J lost 8, with 11 bases in between. There are 13 residues in the CDR3. Germline-derived CDR1 and CDR2 are SQVTM and ANQGSEA. CDR3 protein: CSVEGLPGEKLFF. In nucleotides, the CDR3 is TGCAGCGTTGAAGGGCTCCCAGGGGAAAAACTGTTTTTT.

The V call is TRBV11-2, the J call TRBJ1-2; D not certain. The ends were cut back, 5 bases at V and 7 bases at J, with 20 bases in the middle. The CDR3 has 15 residues. Germline CDR1 is SGHAT and CDR2 is FQNNGV. Here the CDR3 reads CASSLPHEITGGYTF. DNA of the CDR3: TGTGCCAGCAGCCTTCCACACGAGATCACGGGTGGCTACACCTTC.

This chain uses TRBV5-4 with TRBJ2-5; 8 positions match TRBD2. V trimming: 4 bases; J trimming: 5 bases; junction bases outside the gene matches: 1. Germline-derived CDR1 and CDR2 are SGHNT and YYREEE (reference sequence). The CDR3 has 12 residues. CDR3 region: CASSERGETQYF. In nucleotides, the CDR3 is TGTGCCAGCAGCGAGCGGGGGGAGACCCAGTACTTC.

As for this clone: The conserved final phenylalanine or tryptophan is absent from the CDR3, which likely points to a read error. The DNA is left out, because the CDR3 cannot be placed on it with certainty; the CDR3 is given as TCRdb lists it. This sequence joins TRBV21-1 and TRBJ1-5; the tabulated D call, TRBD1, remains unverified against the DNA. TRBV21-1 is a known pseudogene. The CDR3 spans 12 amino acids, including both terminal residues. CDR3 amino acids: CASSKGAGEARC.

The chain couples TRBV11-2 to TRBJ1-3; D not certain. Germline V gives CDR1 SGHAT, CDR2 FQNNGV. This CDR3 spans 11 amino acids. V shed 7 bases and J shed 4 bases, with 5 bases lying between them. CDR3 coding DNA: TGTGCCAGCACCCTCGGAAACACCATATATTTT. This gives the protein CASTLGNTIYF.

This chain connects TRBV4-1 to TRBJ2-6; 8 nucleotides line up with TRBD2. CDR1 is MGHRA, CDR2 YSYEKL, per germline. V lost 2 bases to trimming and J lost 1 base; unmatched junction nucleotides: 1. This CDR3 has 16 amino acids. The CDR3 nucleotides read TGCGCCAGCAGCCAATCGGGGGGGTCTGGGGCCAACGTCCTGACTTTC. Protein product: CASSQSGGSGANVLTF.

The rearrangement joins TRBV19 to TRBJ1-6; TRBD1 agrees at 8 bases. With 8 bases clipped from V and 7 bases from J, the junction kept 10 bases outside the gene matches. The CDR3 length is 15 residues. Germline CDR1 and CDR2: LNHDA and SQIVND (reference sequence). The CDR3 region is CASDHRDRNNSPLHF. DNA for the CDR3: TGTGCCAGTGACCACCGGGACAGGAACAATTCACCCCTCCACTTT.

V is TRBV11-2 and J is TRBJ2-6; 8 bases map to TRBD1. The V segment lost 5 bases and the J segment 0 bases; nucleotides outside the gene matches: 9. CDR1 and CDR2 (germline): SGHAT, FQNNGV. This CDR3 comprises 18 residues. This chain's CDR3 is CASSTGQGPISGANVLTF. DNA for the CDR3: TGTGCCAGCAGCACAGGACAGGGACCCATCTCTGGGGCCAACGTCCTGACTTTC.

V and J are TRBV21-1 and TRBJ2-3; the table names TRBD2, a call not compared with the DNA. TRBV21-1 is classified as a pseudogene. The CDR3 has 22 residues. CDR3 sequence (DNA): TGTGCCAGCAGCATCGAGCGGGGGGGGAACTGTAAACCCTTTTCCCTCACAGATACGCAGTATTTT. Its translation: CASSIERGGNCKPFSLTDTQYF.

CDR3 sequence: CASSNRDLLNTEAFF. The DNA of the CDR3 is TGTGCCAGCAGTAACCGGGACTTACTGAACACTGAAGCTTTCTTT. This chain uses TRBV6-2 or TRBV6-3 with TRBJ1-1, with a tentative D call TRBD1 (5 bases). This CDR3 region has 15 residues. Germline V lookup: CDR1 MNHEY, CDR2 SVGEGT. Trimming pared 5 bases from V and 0 bases from J, leaving 13 bases between.

Notes on this clone: One end of the junction is discordant with germline, which a read error may explain. V gene TRBV5-1 combines with J gene TRBJ2-3; 11 bases map to TRBD2. Germline V lookup: CDR1 SGHRS, CDR2 YFSETQ. The CDR3 has 15 residues. CDR3 loop: CASSPTSGITDTQFF. CDR3 coding DNA: TGCGCCAGCAGCCCGACTAGCGGGATCACAGATACGCAGTTTTTT.

V gene TRBV7-2 combines with J gene TRBJ2-1, with TRBD2 as a possible D gene (7 bases). Trimming took 5 bases from V and 4 from J, leaving 15 bases between them. The germline gives CDR1 SGHTA, CDR2 FQGNSA. The CDR3 is 15 amino acids. The CDR3 protein is CASSGLGGAYNEQFF. The CDR3 DNA follows: TGTGCCAGCAGCGGCCTTGGGGGGGCATACAATGAGCAGTTCTTC. The whole variable domain, remainder taken from reference TRBV7-2 and TRBJ2-1, is GAGVSQSPSNKVTEKGKDVELRCDPISGHTALYWYRQSLGQGLEFLIYFQGNSAPDKSGLPSDRFSAERTGGSVSTLTIQRTQQEDSAVYLCASSGLGGAYNEQFFGPGTRLTVL.

The chain uses TRBV5-4 and TRBJ2-7; the D gene is possibly TRBD2 (6 bases). Trimming pared 6 bases from V and 1 base from J, leaving 11 bases between. The CDR3 has 13 amino acids. Germline-derived CDR1 and CDR2 are SGHNT and YYREEE (reference sequence). CDR3 region: CASNRRGSYEQYV. The CDR3, as DNA: TGTGCCAGCAATCGGCGGGGTTCCTACGAGCAGTACGTC.

The gene calls are TRBV27 and TRBJ1-5; perhaps TRBD1 as D (6 bases). CDR3 length: 18 amino acids. Trimming pared 3 bases from V and 1 base from J, leaving 19 bases between. Per the germline V gene, CDR1 is MNHEY and CDR2 is SMNVEV (reference sequence). The CDR3 is CASSFISGGALSNQPQHF. CDR3 DNA: TGTGCCAGCAGTTTCATTTCGGGGGGCGCTTTAAGCAATCAGCCCCAGCATTTT.

This sequence joins TRBV18 and TRBJ1-1, with 9 bases aligning to TRBD1. CDR1 is KGHSH, CDR2 LQKENI, per germline. Germline trimming cut 0 bases from V and 1 base from J; bases unmatched to any gene: 0. This CDR3 is 15 amino acids long. The CDR3 here is CASSPPTGGNTEAFF. The CDR3 DNA sequence: TGTGCCAGCTCACCACCGACAGGGGGGAACACTGAAGCTTTCTTT.

The gene calls are TRBV4-1 and TRBJ1-6; the D gene is possibly TRBD1 (5 bases). This CDR3 contains 15 residues. Germline V lookup: CDR1 MGHRA, CDR2 YSYEKL. The germline V and J ends were trimmed by 3 bases and 8 bases, with 14 bases remaining between them. The CDR3 region is CASSQDTGSYSPLHF. For the CDR3, the DNA is TGCGCCAGCAGCCAGGACACAGGATCGTATTCACCCCTCCACTTT.

The gene calls are TRBV5-6 and TRBJ1-1; D is unresolved. CDR3 length: 13 amino acids. Germline CDR1 and CDR2: SGHDT and YYEEEE. The V end lost 0 bases, the J end lost 5 bases, and 8 bases lay between the germline ends. For the CDR3, the DNA is TGTGCCAGCAGCTTGGGCCGGGGAACTGAAGCTTTCTTT. It translates to CASSLGRGTEAFF.

This rearrangement joins TRBV5-1 to TRBJ1-2, with TRBD1 matching 9 bases. The CDR3 spans 14 residues. V was clipped by 4 bases and J by 4 bases; unmatched bases: 5. CDR1 is SGHRS, CDR2 YFSETQ, per germline. Here the CDR3 reads CASSRGQGSYGYTF. Written as DNA, the CDR3 is TGCGCCAGCAGCCGGGGACAGGGTTCCTATGGCTACACCTTC.

In DNA form, the CDR3 reads TGTGCCAGCAGTGACTCGCTAGCGGGAGGGCCCGGGGAGCTGTTTTTT. This sequence encodes CASSDSLAGGPGELFF. The chain combines TRBV6-4 with TRBJ2-2; 12 bases map to TRBD2. Germline CDR1 and CDR2: MRHNA and SNTAGT. CDR3 length equals 16 residues. With 0 bases clipped from V and 6 bases from J, the junction kept 2 bases outside the gene matches.